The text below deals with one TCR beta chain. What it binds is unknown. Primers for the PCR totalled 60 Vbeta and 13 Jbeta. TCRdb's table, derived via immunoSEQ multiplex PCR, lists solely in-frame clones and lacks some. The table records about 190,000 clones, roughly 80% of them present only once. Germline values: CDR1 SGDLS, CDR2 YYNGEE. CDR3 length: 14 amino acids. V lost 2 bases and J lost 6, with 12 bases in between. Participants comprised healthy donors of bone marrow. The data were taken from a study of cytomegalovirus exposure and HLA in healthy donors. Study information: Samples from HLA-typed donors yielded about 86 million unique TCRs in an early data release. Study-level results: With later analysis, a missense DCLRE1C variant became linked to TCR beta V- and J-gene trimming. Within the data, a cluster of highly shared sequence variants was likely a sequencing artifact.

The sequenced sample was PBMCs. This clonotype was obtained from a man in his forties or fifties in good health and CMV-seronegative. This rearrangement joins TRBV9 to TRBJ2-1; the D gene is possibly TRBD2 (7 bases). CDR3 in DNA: TGTGCCAGCAGCGTGAGGGGGGGCCTCAATGAGCAGTTCTTC. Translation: CASSVRGGLNEQFF.